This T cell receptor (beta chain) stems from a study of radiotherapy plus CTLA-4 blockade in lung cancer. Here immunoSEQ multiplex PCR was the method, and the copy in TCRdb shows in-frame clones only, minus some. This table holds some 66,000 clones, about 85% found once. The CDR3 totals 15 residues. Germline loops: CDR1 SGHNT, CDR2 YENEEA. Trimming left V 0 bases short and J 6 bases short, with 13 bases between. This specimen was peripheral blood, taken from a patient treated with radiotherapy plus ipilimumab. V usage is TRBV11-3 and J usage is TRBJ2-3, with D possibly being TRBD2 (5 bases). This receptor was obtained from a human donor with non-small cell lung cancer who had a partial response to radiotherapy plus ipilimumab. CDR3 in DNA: TGTGCCAGCAGCTTAGATTTTGCGGCGGGCGATACGCAGTATTTT. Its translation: CASSLDFAAGDTQYF.